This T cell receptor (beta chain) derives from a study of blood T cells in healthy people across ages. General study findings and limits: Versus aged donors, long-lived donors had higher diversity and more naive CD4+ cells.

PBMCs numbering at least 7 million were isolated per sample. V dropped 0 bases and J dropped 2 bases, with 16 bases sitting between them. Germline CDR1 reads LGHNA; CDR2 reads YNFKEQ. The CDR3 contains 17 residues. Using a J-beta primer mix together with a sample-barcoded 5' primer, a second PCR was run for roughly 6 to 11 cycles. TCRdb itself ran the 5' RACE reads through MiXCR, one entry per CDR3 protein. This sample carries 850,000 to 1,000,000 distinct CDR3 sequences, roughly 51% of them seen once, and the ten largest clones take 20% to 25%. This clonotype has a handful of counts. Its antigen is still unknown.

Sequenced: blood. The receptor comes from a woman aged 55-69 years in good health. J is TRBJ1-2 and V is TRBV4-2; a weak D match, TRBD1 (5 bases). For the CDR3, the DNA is TGTGCCAGCAGCCAAGACCCGGTACCGGGACCAAACTATGGCTACACCTTC. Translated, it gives CASSQDPVPGPNYGYTF.